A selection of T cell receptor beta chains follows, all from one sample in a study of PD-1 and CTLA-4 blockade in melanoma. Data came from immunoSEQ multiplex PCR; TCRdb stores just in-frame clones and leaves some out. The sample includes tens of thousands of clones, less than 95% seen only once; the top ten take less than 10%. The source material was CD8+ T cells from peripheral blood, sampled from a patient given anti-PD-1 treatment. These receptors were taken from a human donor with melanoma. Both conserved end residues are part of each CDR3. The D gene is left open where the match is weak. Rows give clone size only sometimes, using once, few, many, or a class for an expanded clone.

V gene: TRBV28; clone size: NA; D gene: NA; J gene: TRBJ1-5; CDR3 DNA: TGTGCCAGCGGCCCCCCCAGTACGCAGCCCCAGCATTTT; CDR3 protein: CASGPPSTQPQHF
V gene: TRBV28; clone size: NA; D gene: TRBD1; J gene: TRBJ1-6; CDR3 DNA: TGTGCCAGCAGTTTTTGGCAGGGGGGTGAAGGTAATTCACCCCTCCACTTT; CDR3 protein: CASSFWQGGEGNSPLHF
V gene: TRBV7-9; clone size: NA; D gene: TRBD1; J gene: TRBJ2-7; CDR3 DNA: TGTGCCAGCAGCTACACAGGGGATTCGTACGAGCAGTACTTC; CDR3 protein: CASSYTGDSYEQYF
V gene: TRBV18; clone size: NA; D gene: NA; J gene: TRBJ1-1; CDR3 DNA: TGTGCCAGCTCACCAGTCGGGCAGCCTGAAGCTTTCTTT; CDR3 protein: CASSPVGQPEAFF
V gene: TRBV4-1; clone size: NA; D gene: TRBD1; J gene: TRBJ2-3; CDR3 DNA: TGCGCCAGCAGCCAAGATCAGGGGGAAACAGGGCGCACAGATACGCAGTATTTT; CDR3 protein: CASSQDQGETGRTDTQYF
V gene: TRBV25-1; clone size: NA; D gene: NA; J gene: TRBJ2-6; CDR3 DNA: TGTGCCAGCAGTGAATATTGGGAGGAGGTCGGGGCCAACGTCCTGACTTTC; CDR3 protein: CASSEYWEEVGANVLTF
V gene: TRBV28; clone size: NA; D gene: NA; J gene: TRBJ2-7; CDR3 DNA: TGTGCCAGCAGCCCCCCGCAGGTTTACTACGAGCAGTACTTC; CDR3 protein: CASSPPQVYYEQYF
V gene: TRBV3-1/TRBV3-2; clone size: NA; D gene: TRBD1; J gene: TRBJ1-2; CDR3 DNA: TGTGCCAGCTCTATCGGGACAGGGTCCTACTACACCTTC; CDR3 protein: CASSIGTGSYYTF
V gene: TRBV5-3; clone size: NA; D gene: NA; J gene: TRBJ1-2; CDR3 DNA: TGTGCCAGAAGCTCTCCGACGCCGGAAGGCTACACCTTC; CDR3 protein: CARSSPTPEGYTF
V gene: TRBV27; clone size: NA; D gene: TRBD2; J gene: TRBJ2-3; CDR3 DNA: TGTGCCAGCAGCTGGGAGGGCCGGGGCACAGATACGCAGTATTTT; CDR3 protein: CASSWEGRGTDTQYF
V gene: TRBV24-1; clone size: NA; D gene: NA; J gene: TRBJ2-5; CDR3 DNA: TGTGCCACCGGGATCCCCGACGGTGGGGCCGAGACCCAGTACTTC; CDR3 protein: CATGIPDGGAETQYF
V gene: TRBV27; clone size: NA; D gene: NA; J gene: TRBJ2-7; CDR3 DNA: TGTGCCAGCAGTTTAGCGTGGCAGAACGAGCAGTACTTC; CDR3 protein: CASSLAWQNEQYF
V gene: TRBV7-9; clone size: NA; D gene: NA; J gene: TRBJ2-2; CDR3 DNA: TGTGCCAGCAGCCCCATGGACAGGAACACCGGGGAGCTGTTTTTT; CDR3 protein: CASSPMDRNTGELFF
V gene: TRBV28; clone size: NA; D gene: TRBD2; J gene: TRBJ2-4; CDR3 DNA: TGTGCCAGCAGGGATCTAGCGGGGGCCTTTGACAAAAACATTCAGTACTTC; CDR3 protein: CASRDLAGAFDKNIQYF
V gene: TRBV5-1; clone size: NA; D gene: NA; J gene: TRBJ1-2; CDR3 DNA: TGCGCCAGCAGTTTGTTAGTGGGCAGCAACTATGGCTACACCTTC; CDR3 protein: CASSLLVGSNYGYTF
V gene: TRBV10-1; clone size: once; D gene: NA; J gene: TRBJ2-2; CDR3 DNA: TGCGCCAGCAGTGAGTCGTCCCGGATTCCGAACACCGGGGAGCTGTTTTTT; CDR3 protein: CASSESSRIPNTGELFF
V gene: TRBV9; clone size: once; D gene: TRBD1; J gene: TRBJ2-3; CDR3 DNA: TGTGCCAGCAGCCCCGGACAGGGGGAAACAGATACGCAGTATTTT; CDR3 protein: CASSPGQGETDTQYF
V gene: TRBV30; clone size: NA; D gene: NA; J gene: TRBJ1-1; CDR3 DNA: TGTGCCTGGAGCCCGGATAGCCCTGAAGCTTTCTTT; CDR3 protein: CAWSPDSPEAFF
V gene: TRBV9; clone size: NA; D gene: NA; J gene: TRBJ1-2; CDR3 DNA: TGTGCCAGCAGCGTAGCAGGGACCGTTAACTATGGCTACACCTTC; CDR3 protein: CASSVAGTVNYGYTF
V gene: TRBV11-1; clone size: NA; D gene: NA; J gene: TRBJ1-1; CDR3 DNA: TGTGCCAGCCGCAGGAGAGGCACTGAAGCTTTCTTT; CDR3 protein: CASRRRGTEAFF
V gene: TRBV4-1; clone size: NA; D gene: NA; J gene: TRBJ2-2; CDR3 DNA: TGCGCCAGCAGCCTCCTCAGCCCCACCGGGGAGCTGTTTTTT; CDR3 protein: CASSLLSPTGELFF
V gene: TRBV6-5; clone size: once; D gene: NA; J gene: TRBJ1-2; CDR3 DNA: TGTGCCAGCAGCGACCTGAGGGCGAGTGGCTACACCTTC; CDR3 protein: CASSDLRASGYTF
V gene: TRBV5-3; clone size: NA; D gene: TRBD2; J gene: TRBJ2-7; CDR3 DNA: TGTGCCAGAAGCTTGGACGGTCGGGGGGGATATTACGAGCAGTACTTC; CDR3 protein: CARSLDGRGGYYEQYF
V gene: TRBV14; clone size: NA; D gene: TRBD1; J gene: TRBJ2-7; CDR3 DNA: TGTGCCAGCAGCGCCCGGACAGGGGGGCCCTACGAGCAGTACTTC; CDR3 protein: CASSARTGGPYEQYF
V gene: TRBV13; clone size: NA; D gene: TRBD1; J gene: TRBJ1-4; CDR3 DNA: TGTGCCAGCAGCTCACCGGGACAGAATGAAAAACTGTTTTTT; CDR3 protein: CASSSPGQNEKLFF
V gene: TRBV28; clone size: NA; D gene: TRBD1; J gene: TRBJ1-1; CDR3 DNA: TGTGCCAGCAGTCTCCCCTCGGGACAGGCGAGAGCTTTCTTT; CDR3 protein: CASSLPSGQARAFF
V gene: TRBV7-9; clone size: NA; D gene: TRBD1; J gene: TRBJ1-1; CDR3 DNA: TGTGCCAGCAGGGCCCCGGGACAGGGTTTCACTGAAGCTTTCTTT; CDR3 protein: CASRAPGQGFTEAFF
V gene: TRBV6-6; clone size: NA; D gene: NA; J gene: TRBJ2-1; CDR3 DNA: TGTGCCAGCACCCCCCGGGACTCCTACAATGAGCAGTTCTTC; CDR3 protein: CASTPRDSYNEQFF
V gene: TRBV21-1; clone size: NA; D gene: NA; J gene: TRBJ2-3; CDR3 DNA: TGTGCCAGCAGCAAAAACCGTGAGCGGGGGGGCGGTAAAGATACGCAGTATTTT; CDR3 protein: CASSKNRERGGGKDTQYF
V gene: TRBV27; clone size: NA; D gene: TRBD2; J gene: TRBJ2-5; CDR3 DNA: TGTGCCAGCAGTTTGGGACTAGCGGGGGCAGAGACCCAGTACTTC; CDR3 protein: CASSLGLAGAETQYF
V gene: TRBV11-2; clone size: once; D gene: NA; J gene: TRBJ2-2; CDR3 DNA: TGTGCCAGCAGCTTAGATGGGGAGGACACCGGGGAGCTGTTTTTT; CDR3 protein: CASSLDGEDTGELFF
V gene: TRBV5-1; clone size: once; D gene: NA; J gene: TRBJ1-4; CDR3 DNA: TGCGCCAGCAGCTTGGCAGGTCGGATTCATGAAAAACTGTTTTTT; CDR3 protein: CASSLAGRIHEKLFF
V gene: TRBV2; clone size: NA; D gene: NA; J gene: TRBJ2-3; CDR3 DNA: TGTGCCAGCGGGAGGCGGCAGCAAGATACGCAGTATTTT; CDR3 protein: CASGRRQQDTQYF
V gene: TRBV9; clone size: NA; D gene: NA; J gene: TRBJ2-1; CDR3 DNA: TGTGCCTCTGCTAAGGGGGACAATGAGCAGTTCTTC; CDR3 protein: CASAKGDNEQFF
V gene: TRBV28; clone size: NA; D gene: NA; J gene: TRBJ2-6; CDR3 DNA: TGTGCCAGCAGTTTAAGTAAGGCCAACGTCCTGACTTTC; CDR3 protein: CASSLSKANVLTF
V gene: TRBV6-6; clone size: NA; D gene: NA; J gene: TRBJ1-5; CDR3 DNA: TGTGCCAGCAGCCACCTTGGGGAGTACAATCAGCCCCAGCATTTT; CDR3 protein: CASSHLGEYNQPQHF
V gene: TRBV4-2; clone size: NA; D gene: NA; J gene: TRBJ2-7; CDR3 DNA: TGTGCCAGCAGCGAACCGGGGCAGCCCTACGAGCAGTACTTC; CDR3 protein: CASSEPGQPYEQYF
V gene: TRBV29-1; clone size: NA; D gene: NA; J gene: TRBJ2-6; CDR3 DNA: TGCAGCGTTTCCAGTAACTCTGGGGCCAACGTCCTGACTTTC; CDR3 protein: CSVSSNSGANVLTF
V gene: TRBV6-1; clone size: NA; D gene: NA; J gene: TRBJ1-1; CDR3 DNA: TGTGCCAGCAGTGAACTGCATGGGTCCCAAGCTTTCTTT; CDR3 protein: CASSELHGSQAFF
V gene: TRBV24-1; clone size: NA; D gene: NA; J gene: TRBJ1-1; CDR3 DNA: TGTGCCACCAGTGAATCTCTGACGCCTTGGGTGGCTTTCTTT; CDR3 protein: CATSESLTPWVAFF
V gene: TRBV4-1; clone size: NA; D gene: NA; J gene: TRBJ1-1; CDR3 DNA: TGCGCCAGCAGCCAAGGAGACGCGAACACTGAAGCTTTCTTT; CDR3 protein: CASSQGDANTEAFF
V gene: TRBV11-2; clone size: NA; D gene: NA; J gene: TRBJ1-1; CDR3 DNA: TGTGCCAGCAGCTTTAGGGGTTGGAACACTGAAGCTTTCTTT; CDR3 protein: CASSFRGWNTEAFF
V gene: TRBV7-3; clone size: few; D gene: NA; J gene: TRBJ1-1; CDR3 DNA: TGTGCCAGCAGCCCGGGAGGGAAGGATGAAGCTTTCTTT; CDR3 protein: CASSPGGKDEAFF
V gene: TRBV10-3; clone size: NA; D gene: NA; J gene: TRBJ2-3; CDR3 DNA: TGTGCCATCAGTGGCCGGGACATTAGCACAGATACGCAGTATTTT; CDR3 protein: CAISGRDISTDTQYF
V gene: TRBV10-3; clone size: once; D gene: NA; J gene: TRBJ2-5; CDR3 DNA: TGTGCCATCAGTGAGCCGGGCAGGGAACAAGAGACCCAGTACTTC; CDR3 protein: CAISEPGREQETQYF
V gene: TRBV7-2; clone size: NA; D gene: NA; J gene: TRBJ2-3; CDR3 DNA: TGTGCCAGCAGCGAGGGGAAGGGGGTAGATACGCAGTATTTT; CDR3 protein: CASSEGKGVDTQYF
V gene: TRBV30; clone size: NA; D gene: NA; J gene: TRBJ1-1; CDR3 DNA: TGTGCCTGGGATTTCGGGACTCCGAACACTGAAGCTTTCTTT; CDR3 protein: CAWDFGTPNTEAFF
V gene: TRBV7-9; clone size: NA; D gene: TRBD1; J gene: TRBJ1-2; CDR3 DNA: TGTGCCAGCAGCTCAGAACAGGGGAACTATGGCTACACCTTC; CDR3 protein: CASSSEQGNYGYTF
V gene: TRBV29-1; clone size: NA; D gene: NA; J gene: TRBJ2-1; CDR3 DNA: TGCAGCGTTGTCCCCCCTTTCTACAATGAGCAGTTCTTC; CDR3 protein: CSVVPPFYNEQFF
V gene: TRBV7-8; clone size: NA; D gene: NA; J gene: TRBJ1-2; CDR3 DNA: TGTGCCAGCAGGGCGAAGGGGGGCAGCTTGGATGGCTACACCTTC; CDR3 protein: CASRAKGGSLDGYTF
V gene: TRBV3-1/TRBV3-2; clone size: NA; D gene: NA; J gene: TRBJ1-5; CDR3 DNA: TGTGCCAGCAGCCAAGATGGGGTTAGCAATCAGCCCCAGCATTTT; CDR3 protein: CASSQDGVSNQPQHF
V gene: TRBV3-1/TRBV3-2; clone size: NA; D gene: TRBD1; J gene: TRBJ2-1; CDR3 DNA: TGTGCCAGCAGCCTAATACAGGGGGCGCCCTACAATGAGCAGTTCTTC; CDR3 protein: CASSLIQGAPYNEQFF